This T cell receptor (beta chain) was sequenced for a study of shared clonotypes between healthy human individuals. Study at large: A few men and a couple of women, aged 18 to 49, were donors. CD4 naive and memory got three plates each, CD8 naive two, CD8 memory one.

A remark on this clone: The antigen is undetermined.

Whole-study findings and limits: Owing to a small donor count, the genetic and exposure-history diversity represented was limited.

Germline CDR1 SGDLS, CDR2 YYNGEE. The CDR3 contains 15 residues. With 0 bases removed from V and 4 bases from J, the gap between germline ends came to 13 bases. The assay was immunoSEQ multiplex PCR, and TCRdb's table has in-frame clones only and misses some. The sample contains approximately 2.5 million clones, about 92% of which appear only once. The TCR sequence derives from a man younger than 30 in good health. This chain links TRBV9 with TRBJ1-2; D may be TRBD1 (6 bases). Sequencing used naive CD4+ T cells sorted from blood. Subset defined: CD45RA+ positively selected. The CDR3 sequence is CASSVEGGAAYGYTF. CDR3 bases: TGTGCCAGCAGCGTAGAAGGGGGGGCTGCCTATGGCTACACCTTC.